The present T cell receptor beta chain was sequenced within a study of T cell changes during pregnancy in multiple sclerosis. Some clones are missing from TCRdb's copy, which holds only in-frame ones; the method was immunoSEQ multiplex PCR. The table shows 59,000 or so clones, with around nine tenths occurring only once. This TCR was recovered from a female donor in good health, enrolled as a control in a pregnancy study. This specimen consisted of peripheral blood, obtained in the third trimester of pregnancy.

For the CDR3, the DNA is TGTGCCAGCAGCTACCCAGGACAGGGAGTTTCGGGAGAAGGCACAGATACGCAGTATTTT. Amino acid sequence: CASSYPGQGVSGEGTDTQYF. This chain connects TRBV9 to TRBJ2-3; the match to TRBD1 covers 8 bases. The CDR3 loop spans 20 amino acids. V lost 4 bases to trimming and J lost 1 base; unmatched junction nucleotides: 20. Germline V gene sequence: CDR1 SGDLS, CDR2 YYNGEE.